This T cell receptor (beta chain) was recovered during a study of T-cell memory formation after mild COVID-19 (dated by TCRdb to 2020 to 2022). In the study overall: TCR sequence clusters from the two donors were largely donor specific. Longitudinal TCRalpha and TCRbeta repertoire sequencing tracked T-cell clones expanding and contracting after mild COVID-19 in a couple of donors. The cohort was made up of two young adult volunteers, one female and one male, who were previously healthy. The investigation overall reported the following: The study covered only two mild cases, and larger cohorts including severe cases with pre-infection samples were considered necessary. Clones contracting from day 15 to 85 had balanced CD4/CD8 phenotypes, while a second wave expanding from day 15 to 37 was biased towards CD4+. SARS-CoV-2 specificity was not confirmed for the second-wave clones peaking on day 37. Contracting CD4+ clones were found mainly in CM and EM memory subsets, while CD8+ clones were enriched in EMRA. The detection of some responding clones in pre-infection memory suggests that pre-existing cross-reactive memory T cells joined the SARS-CoV-2 response.

From a lookup of the germline V gene, CDR1 and CDR2 are LGHNA and YSLEER. Cut back by 1 base and 6 bases, the V and J ends lie 14 bases apart. From the cysteine through the phenylalanine, the CDR3 covers 15 amino acids. Only the CDR3 part of the read is kept: 45 bases, read in frame from the first base. Sequencing was performed on an Illumina NovaSeq 6000. TCRalpha and TCRbeta cDNA libraries were constructed by 5'RACE with constant-segment primers, with sample barcodes and unique molecular identifiers being introduced. Trizol reagent was used to extract RNA from every sample. Amplification of the libraries took two PCR steps, and the second step added a second sample barcode plus Illumina TruSeq adapters. Sequencing of libraries was performed on an Illumina NovaSeq with 2 x 150 bp paired-end reads. Per the source publication's procedure: Reads were demultiplexed and collapsed into UMI-guided consensus sequences with migec v1.2.7. Using mixcr v2.1.11, UMI consensuses were aligned to TRA and TRB V and J templates and then assembled into clonotypes. Expanded or contracted clonotypes were those called significant by both edgeR and NoisET, with noise models trained on biological replicates. For edgeR calls, the cutoffs were a false discovery rate-adjusted p below 0.01 and a log2 fold-change threshold of 1. As an exploratory analysis of dynamics, max-normalized trajectories of the 1000 most abundant clonotypes were examined by PCA with hierarchical clustering. Each responding clone was given a CD4 or CD8 phenotype based on the CD4+ and CD8+ repertoires, which had been sequenced separately. Using fastp trimming at Q25 and MiXCR clonotype assembly, TCRdb reanalyzed the public sequencing data and kept in-frame beta chains. Rows are unified per CDR3 protein, each entry keeping the most common DNA and genes. Clone size and V and J calls follow TCRdb, not the original study. The sample contains about 360,000 distinct CDR3 sequences, approximately 15% of them found a single time. Roughly 22% of the sample rests with the top ten.

Ficoll-Paque density gradient centrifugation was used to isolate PBMCs. Points on this clonotype: Its recognized antigen is unknown. Base qualities were left out, and no much larger clone turns up one base away.

The TCR sequence derives from a man younger than 30 who had mild COVID-19 (a few samples of this study predate the infection). The sample titles of this study are shuffled in the database, so cell type and time point are left out; the donor was told from shared clones. This chain is built from TRBV4-3 and TRBJ2-3; the D match is possibly TRBD1 or TRBD2, with 5 bases aligned in each. The sample consisted of PBMCs or a T cell subset sorted from them (not recorded which). The nucleotide sequence reads TGCGCCAGCAGCCAAGTCTCGAGGGGTACGGATACGCAGTATTTT. Translated, it gives CASSQVSRGTDTQYF.